Below, 18 T cell receptor beta chains from the same sample are listed, as sequenced in a study of identical twins. TCRdb independently ran MiXCR on the 5' RACE reads; one entry per CDR3 protein. The data contain about 520,000 distinct CDR3 sequences, less than 25% of them seen just once; the ten biggest clones take up 0.91%. Separately, the same data were catalogued under a study of T cells expressing NK-cell markers.

Sample: CD4+ T cells sorted from blood. These receptors all come from a woman younger than 30 in good health.

Note on this clonotype: This may come from a read error, since a much larger clone is one base off. The chain is built from TRBV20-1 and TRBJ2-7; 9 bases align to TRBD1. Germline V CDR1 and CDR2: DFQATT, SNEGSKA (reference sequence). This CDR3 is 14 amino acids long. CDR3 protein: CGARKGTGRYEQYF. The CDR3 DNA is TGCGGTGCTAGAAAGGGGACAGGGCGGTACGAGCAGTACTTC.

V and J are TRBV20-1 and TRBJ2-5; unclear D gene. The CDR3 is made up of 12 amino acids. Between the trimmed V and J ends, which lost 1 base and 4 bases, there was a span of 7 bases. Germline assignment: CDR1 DFQATT and CDR2 SNEGSKA (reference sequence). This CDR3 reads CSARGPPETQYF. CDR3 coding DNA: TGCAGTGCTAGAGGGCCTCCAGAGACCCAGTACTTC.

The sample holds many counts of this clonotype. V is TRBV10-3 and J is TRBJ1-2, with D tentatively TRBD1 (6 bases). This CDR3 is 16 amino acids long. With 1 base removed from V and 3 bases from J, the gap between germline ends came to 15 bases. CDR1 is ENHRY and CDR2 is SYGVKD in the germline V gene. The CDR3 here is CAISEFSSGTHYGYTF. CDR3 nucleotide sequence: TGTGCCATCAGTGAGTTTTCCTCCGGGACACACTATGGCTACACCTTC.

J is TRBJ2-7 and V is TRBV12-3 or TRBV12-4; D uncertain. The ends were cut back, 4 bases at V and 12 bases at J, with 13 bases in the middle. The CDR3 totals 11 residues. In DNA form, the CDR3 reads TGTGCCAGCAGTTGGTCCGAGAAAGTGTACTTC. It specifies CASSWSEKVYF.

In its sample, this clonotype was seen many times. The rearrangement joins TRBV7-2 to TRBJ1-5, with D unresolved. The length of the CDR3 is 13 residues. V lost 3 bases and J lost 6, with 9 bases in between. Germline lookup yields CDR1 SGHTA and CDR2 FQGNSA. In DNA form, the CDR3 reads TGTGCCAGCAGCTTTTCACGGGGTCAGCCCCAGCATTTT. Its protein product is CASSFSRGQPQHF.

V gene TRBV7-9 combines with J gene TRBJ2-1; D is possibly TRBD2 (6 bases). Per germline, CDR1 SEHNR and CDR2 FQNEAQ (reference sequence). CDR3 length equals 13 residues. V gave up 8 bases and J gave up 6 bases, with 14 bases separating them. CDR3 DNA sequence: TGTGCCAGCGGCGTCCCCGGGGGCAATGAGCAGTTCTTC. Translating it yields CASGVPGGNEQFF. Full variable domain (remainder filled in from reference TRBV7-9 and TRBJ2-1): DTGVSQNPRHKITKRGQNVTFRCDPISEHNRLYWYRQTLGQGPEFLTYFQNEAQLEKSRLLSDRFSAERPKGSFSTLEIQRTEQGDSAMYLCASGVPGGNEQFFGPGTRLTVL.

This clonotype was observed a handful of times. The chain carries TRBV5-1 and TRBJ1-2; tentatively, D is TRBD1 (5 bases). The CDR3 extends over 15 amino acids. Germline assignment: CDR1 SGHRS and CDR2 YFSETQ. The germline V and J ends were trimmed by 7 bases and 8 bases, with 24 bases remaining between them. The CDR3 reads CASRQKGTGGLGYTF. The CDR3 nucleotides read TGCGCCAGCCGTCAAAAAGGGACCGGCGGGTTGGGCTACACCTTC. Drawing the rest from reference TRBV5-1 and TRBJ1-2, the complete variable domain is KAGVTQTPRYLIKTRGQQVTLSCSPISGHRSVSWYQQTPGQGLQFLFEYFSETQRNKGNFPGRFSGRQFSNSRSEMNVSTLELGDSALYLCASRQKGTGGLGYTFGSGTRLTVV.

This clonotype has just a few counts. The genes are TRBV5-1 and TRBJ2-3, with D possibly being TRBD2 (5 bases). Trimming cost V 4 bases and J 4 bases, with 16 bases left between them. The length of the CDR3 is 15 residues. In germline, CDR1 is SGHRS, CDR2 YFSETQ. CDR3 loop: CASSQADLDADTQYF. The CDR3 DNA is TGCGCCAGCAGCCAAGCGGACCTTGACGCAGATACGCAGTATTTT.

This clonotype was counted a few times. V is TRBV5-1 and J is TRBJ1-2; D not resolved. The ends were cut back, 4 bases at V and 6 bases at J, with 13 bases in the middle. The CDR3 runs to 13 residues. Per the germline V gene, CDR1 is SGHRS and CDR2 is YFSETQ. The CDR3 DNA follows: TGCGCCAGCAGCCCAGGCTTGATGGATGGCTACACCTTC. Amino acid sequence: CASSPGLMDGYTF. The full variable domain, with the rest looked up from reference TRBV5-1 and TRBJ1-2, is KAGVTQTPRYLIKTRGQQVTLSCSPISGHRSVSWYQQTPGQGLQFLFEYFSETQRNKGNFPGRFSGRQFSNSRSEMNVSTLELGDSALYLCASSPGLMDGYTFGSGTRLTVV.

This clonotype was counted between two and nine times. J is TRBJ1-5 and V is TRBV12-3 or TRBV12-4; D might be TRBD1 (5 bases). CDR3 length: 15 residues. V lost 2 bases and J 3 bases, leaving 11 bases between the germline ends. The CDR3 sequence: CASSLSTGANQPQHF. In DNA form, the CDR3 reads TGTGCCAGCAGTTTAAGTACTGGGGCCAATCAGCCCCAGCATTTT.

This clonotype appeared a few times. This chain connects TRBV20-1 to TRBJ2-5; D is uncertain. Trimming stripped 5 bases from V and 1 base from J, with 8 bases between. This CDR3 is built from 12 residues. The V gene's germline CDR1 is DFQATT and CDR2 SNEGSKA (reference sequence). This chain's CDR3 is CSASGIQETQYF. The CDR3 nucleotides read TGCAGTGCTTCGGGCATCCAAGAGACCCAGTACTTC.

This clonotype has only a few counts. V usage is TRBV29-1 and J usage is TRBJ1-1; D possibly corresponds to TRBD1 (6 bases). V gave up 6 bases and J gave up 1 base, with 12 bases separating them. The CDR3 has 13 amino acids. Germline V gives CDR1 SQVTM, CDR2 ANQGSEA. The CDR3 bases are TGCAGCGTAGCCGAACAGGGGAACACTGAAGCTTTCTTT. Its translation: CSVAEQGNTEAFF.

This clonotype was found a few times. J is TRBJ1-1 and V is TRBV7-2; weak D call: TRBD1 (5 bases). There are 15 residues in the CDR3. Per germline, CDR1 SGHTA and CDR2 FQGNSA. Trimming removed 5 bases from V and 4 bases from J, with 17 bases in between. As DNA, the CDR3 is TGTGCCAGCAGCCAAGGGGCAGAGCAGGCCACTGAAGCTTTCTTT. Amino acids: CASSQGAEQATEAFF.

The chain has TRBV5-1 and TRBJ2-5; D gene unclear. CDR3 size: 14 residues. Germline values: CDR1 SGHRS, CDR2 YFSETQ. V was cut by 1 base and J by 2 bases, with 9 bases left in between. The DNA for the CDR3 is TGCGCCAGCAGCTTGTTTACAGATCAAGAGACCCAGTACTTC. It translates to CASSLFTDQETQYF.

This chain connects TRBV20-1 to TRBJ1-5; TRBD1 is a possible D gene (5 bases). V dropped 3 bases and J dropped 1 base, with 16 bases sitting between them. CDR3 length: 16 residues. Per germline, CDR1 DFQATT and CDR2 SNEGSKA (reference sequence). The CDR3 here is CSASPPAGRSNQPQHF. The CDR3, as DNA: TGCAGTGCTAGCCCCCCGGCAGGGAGGAGCAATCAGCCCCAGCATTTT.

This clonotype was observed a few times. The genes are TRBV18 and TRBJ2-1; D is possibly TRBD1 or TRBD2 (6 bases each). Germline V CDR1 and CDR2: KGHSH, LQKENI. The CDR3 covers 15 residues. Trimming removed 2 bases at V and 8 bases at J, with 16 bases between. The CDR3 coding sequence is TGTGCCAGCTCACCAATTCTTGACGGGGGCCATGAGCAGTTCTTC. Translated: CASSPILDGGHEQFF.

The chain joins TRBV5-1 to TRBJ1-1; D might be TRBD1 (6 bases). Germline V lookup: CDR1 SGHRS, CDR2 YFSETQ. The CDR3 contains 15 residues. Trimming stripped 2 bases from V and 0 bases from J, with 11 bases between. CDR3 DNA sequence: TGCGCCAGCAGCTTACCAGGGGTCGTGAACACTGAAGCTTTCTTT. It codes for CASSLPGVVNTEAFF.

This chain joins TRBV10-3 and TRBJ1-2; 12 nucleotides match TRBD1. V gave up 6 bases and J gave up 3 bases; unmatched junction bases: 8. Germline V CDR1 and CDR2: ENHRY, SYGVKD. The CDR3 runs 16 residues. The DNA of the CDR3 is TGTGCCATCAGGCCGGGACAGGGGGCTTTGGACTATGGCTACACCTTC. Translated, it gives CAIRPGQGALDYGYTF.